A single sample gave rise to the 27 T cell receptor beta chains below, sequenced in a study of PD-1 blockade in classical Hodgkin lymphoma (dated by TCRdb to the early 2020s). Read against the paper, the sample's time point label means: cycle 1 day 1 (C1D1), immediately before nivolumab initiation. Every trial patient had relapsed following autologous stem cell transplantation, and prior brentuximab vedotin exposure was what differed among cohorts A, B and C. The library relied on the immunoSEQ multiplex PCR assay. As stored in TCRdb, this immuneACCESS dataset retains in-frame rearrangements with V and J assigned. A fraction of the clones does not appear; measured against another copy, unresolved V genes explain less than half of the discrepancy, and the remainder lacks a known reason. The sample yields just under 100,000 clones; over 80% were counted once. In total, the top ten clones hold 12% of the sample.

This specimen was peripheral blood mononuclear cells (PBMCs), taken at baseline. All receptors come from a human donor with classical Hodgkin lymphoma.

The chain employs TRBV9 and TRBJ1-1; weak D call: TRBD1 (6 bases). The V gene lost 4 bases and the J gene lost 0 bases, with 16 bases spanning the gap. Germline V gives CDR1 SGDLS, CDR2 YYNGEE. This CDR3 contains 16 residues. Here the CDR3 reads CASSPRGGAMNTEAFF. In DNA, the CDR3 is TGTGCCAGCAGCCCCCGGGGGGGGGCCATGAACACTGAAGCTTTCTTT.

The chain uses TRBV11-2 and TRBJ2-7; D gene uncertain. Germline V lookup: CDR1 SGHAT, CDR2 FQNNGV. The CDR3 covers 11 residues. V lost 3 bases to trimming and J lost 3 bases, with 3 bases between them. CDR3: CASSLYYEQYF. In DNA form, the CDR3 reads TGTGCCAGCAGCTTGTACTACGAGCAGTACTTC.

CDR3 amino acids: CASSLGGSGSAYEQYF. CDR3 DNA: TGCGCCAGCAGCTTGGGGGGTAGCGGCAGTGCCTACGAGCAGTACTTC. This rearrangement joins TRBV5-1 to TRBJ2-7; D is perhaps TRBD2 (6 bases). V was cut by 0 bases and J by 2 bases, with 15 bases left in between. Germline V gene lookup returns CDR1 SGHRS and CDR2 YFSETQ. This CDR3 is 16 amino acids long.

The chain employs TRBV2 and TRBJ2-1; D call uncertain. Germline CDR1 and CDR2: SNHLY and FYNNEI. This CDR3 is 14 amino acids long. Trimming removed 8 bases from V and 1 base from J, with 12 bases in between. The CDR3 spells CASSLELSYNEQFF. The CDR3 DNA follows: TGTGCCAGCTCCCTAGAGCTTTCCTACAATGAGCAGTTCTTC.

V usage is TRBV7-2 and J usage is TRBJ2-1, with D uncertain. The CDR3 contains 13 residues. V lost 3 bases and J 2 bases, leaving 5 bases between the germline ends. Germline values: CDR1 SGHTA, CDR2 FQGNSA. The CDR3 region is CASSLPPYNEQFF. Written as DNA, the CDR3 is TGTGCCAGCAGCTTGCCTCCCTACAATGAGCAGTTCTTC.

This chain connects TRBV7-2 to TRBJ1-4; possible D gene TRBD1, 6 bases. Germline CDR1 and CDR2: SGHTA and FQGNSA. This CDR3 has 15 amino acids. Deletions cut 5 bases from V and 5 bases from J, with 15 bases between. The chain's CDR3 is CASSPSAGDNEKLFF. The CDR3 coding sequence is TGTGCCAGCAGCCCTAGTGCAGGGGACAATGAAAAACTGTTTTTT.

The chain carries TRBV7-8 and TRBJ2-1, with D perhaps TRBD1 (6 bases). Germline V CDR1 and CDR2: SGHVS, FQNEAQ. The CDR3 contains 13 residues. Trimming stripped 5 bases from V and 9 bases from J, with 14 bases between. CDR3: CASSPLPGAEQFF. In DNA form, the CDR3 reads TGTGCCAGCAGCCCCCTCCCAGGGGCTGAGCAGTTCTTC. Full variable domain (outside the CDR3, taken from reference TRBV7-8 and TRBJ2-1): GAGVSQSPRYKVAKRGQDVALRCDPISGHVSLFWYQQALGQGPEFLTYFQNEAQLDKSGLPSDRFFAERPEGSVSTLKIQRTQQEDSAVYLCASSPLPGAEQFFGPGTRLTVL.

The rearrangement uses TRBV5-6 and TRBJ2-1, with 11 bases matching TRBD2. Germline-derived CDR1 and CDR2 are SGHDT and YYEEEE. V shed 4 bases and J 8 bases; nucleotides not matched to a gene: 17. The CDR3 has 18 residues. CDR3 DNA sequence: TGTGCCAGCAGCCCACGGGGGAAAACTAGCGGGAGAGGGGATGAGCAGTTCTTC. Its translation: CASSPRGKTSGRGDEQFF.

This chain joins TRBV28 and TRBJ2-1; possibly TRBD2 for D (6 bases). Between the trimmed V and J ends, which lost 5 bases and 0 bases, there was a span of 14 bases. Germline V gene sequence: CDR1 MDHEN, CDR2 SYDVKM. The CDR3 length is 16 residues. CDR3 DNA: TGTGCCAGCAGTAGTGTAGCGGCACTCTCCTACAATGAGCAGTTCTTC. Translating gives CASSSVAALSYNEQFF.

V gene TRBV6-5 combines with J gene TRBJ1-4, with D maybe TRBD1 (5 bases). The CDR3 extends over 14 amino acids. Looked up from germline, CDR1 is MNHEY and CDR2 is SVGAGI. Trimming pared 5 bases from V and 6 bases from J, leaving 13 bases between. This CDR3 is CASSLLGQDEKLFF. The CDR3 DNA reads TGTGCCAGCAGTCTCCTGGGGCAGGATGAAAAACTGTTTTTT.

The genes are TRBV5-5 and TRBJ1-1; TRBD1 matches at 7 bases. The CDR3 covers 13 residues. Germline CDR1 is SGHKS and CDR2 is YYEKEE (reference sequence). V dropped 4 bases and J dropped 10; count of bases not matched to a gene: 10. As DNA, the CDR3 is TGTGCCAGCAGCCCAGGCCCGCAGGGGGGAGCTTTCTTT. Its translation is CASSPGPQGGAFF.

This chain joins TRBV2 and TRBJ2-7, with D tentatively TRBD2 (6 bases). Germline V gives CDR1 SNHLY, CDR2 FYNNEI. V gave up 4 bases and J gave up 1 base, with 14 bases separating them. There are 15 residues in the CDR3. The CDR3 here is CASSARGGGSYEQYF. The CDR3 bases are TGTGCCAGCAGTGCCCGCGGTGGGGGGTCCTACGAGCAGTACTTC.

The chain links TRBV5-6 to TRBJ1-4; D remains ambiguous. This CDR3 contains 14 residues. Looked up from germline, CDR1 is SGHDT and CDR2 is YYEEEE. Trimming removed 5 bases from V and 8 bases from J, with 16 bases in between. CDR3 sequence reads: CASRETGSGEKLFF. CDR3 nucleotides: TGTGCCAGCAGAGAGACGGGATCTGGCGAAAAACTGTTTTTT.

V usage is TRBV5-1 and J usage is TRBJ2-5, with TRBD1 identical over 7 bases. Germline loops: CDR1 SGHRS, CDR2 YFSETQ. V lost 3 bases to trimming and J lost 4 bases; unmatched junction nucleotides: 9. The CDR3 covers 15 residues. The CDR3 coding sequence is TGCGCCAGCAGCTCGACAACAGGGGCGGTAGAGACCCAGTACTTC. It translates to CASSSTTGAVETQYF.

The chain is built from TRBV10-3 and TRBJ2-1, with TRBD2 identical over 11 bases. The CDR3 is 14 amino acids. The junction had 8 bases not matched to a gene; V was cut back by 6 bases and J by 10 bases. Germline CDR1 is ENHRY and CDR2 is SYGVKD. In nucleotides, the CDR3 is TGTGCCATCAGACCAGGACTAGCGGGCGAGGAGCAGTTCTTC. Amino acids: CAIRPGLAGEEQFF.

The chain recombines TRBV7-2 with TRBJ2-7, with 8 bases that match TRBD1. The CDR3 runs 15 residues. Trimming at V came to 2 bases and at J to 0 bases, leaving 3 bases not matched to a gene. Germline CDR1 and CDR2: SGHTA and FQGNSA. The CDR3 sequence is CASSLRTGSSYEQYF. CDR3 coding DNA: TGTGCCAGCAGCTTACGGACAGGGAGCTCCTACGAGCAGTACTTC.

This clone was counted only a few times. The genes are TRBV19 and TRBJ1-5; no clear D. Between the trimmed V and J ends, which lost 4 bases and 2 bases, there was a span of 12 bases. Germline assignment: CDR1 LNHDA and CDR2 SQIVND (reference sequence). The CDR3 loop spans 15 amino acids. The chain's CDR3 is CASSRWVNGNQPQHF. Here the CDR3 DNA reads TGTGCCAGTAGTAGATGGGTAAACGGCAATCAGCCCCAGCATTTT.

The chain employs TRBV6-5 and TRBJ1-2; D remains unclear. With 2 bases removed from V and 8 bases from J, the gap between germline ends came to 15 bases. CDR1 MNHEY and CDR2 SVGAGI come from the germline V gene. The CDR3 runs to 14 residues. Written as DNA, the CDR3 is TGTGCCAGCAGTTACGGCTGGGCAGTCTCCGGCTACACCTTC. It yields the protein CASSYGWAVSGYTF.

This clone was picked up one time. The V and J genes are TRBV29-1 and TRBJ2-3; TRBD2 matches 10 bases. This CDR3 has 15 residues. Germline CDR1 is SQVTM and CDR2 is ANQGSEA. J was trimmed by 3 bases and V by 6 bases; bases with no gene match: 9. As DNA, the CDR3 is TGCAGCGTAACAACTAGCGGGACGAGGACAGATACGCAGTATTTT. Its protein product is CSVTTSGTRTDTQYF.

This chain's CDR3 is CAWSVLAGVTGELFF. CDR3 bases: TGTGCCTGGAGTGTACTAGCGGGAGTCACCGGGGAGCTGTTTTTT. The chain uses TRBV30 and TRBJ2-2; 11 nucleotides agree with TRBD2. The CDR3 consists of 15 residues. V trimming: 0 bases; J trimming: 4 bases; junction bases outside the gene matches: 1. The germline CDR1 and CDR2 sequences are GTSNPN and SVGIG (reference sequence).

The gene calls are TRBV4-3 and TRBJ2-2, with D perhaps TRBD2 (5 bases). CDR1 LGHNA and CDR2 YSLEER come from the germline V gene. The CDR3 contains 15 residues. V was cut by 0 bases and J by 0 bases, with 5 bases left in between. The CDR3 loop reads CASSQEDSNTGELFF. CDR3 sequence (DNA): TGCGCCAGCAGCCAAGAGGACTCGAACACCGGGGAGCTGTTTTTT.

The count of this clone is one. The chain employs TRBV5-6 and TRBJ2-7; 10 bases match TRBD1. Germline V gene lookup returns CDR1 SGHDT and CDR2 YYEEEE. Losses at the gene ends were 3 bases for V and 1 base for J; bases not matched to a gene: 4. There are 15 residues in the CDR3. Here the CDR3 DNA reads TGTGCCAGCAGCTCCGGGACAGGGGTATCCTACGAGCAGTACTTC. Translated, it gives CASSSGTGVSYEQYF.

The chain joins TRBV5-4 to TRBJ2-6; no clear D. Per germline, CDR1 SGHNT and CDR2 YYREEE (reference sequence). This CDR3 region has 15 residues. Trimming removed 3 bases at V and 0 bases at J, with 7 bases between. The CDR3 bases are TGTGCCAGCAGCTCGTATACCTCTGGGGCCAACGTCCTGACTTTC. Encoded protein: CASSSYTSGANVLTF.

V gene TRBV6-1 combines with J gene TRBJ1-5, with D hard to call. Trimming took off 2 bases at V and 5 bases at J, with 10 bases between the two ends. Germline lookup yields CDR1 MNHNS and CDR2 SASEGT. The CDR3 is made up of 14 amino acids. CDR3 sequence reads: CASSESRFDQPQHF. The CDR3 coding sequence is TGTGCCAGCAGTGAATCGAGGTTCGATCAGCCCCAGCATTTT.

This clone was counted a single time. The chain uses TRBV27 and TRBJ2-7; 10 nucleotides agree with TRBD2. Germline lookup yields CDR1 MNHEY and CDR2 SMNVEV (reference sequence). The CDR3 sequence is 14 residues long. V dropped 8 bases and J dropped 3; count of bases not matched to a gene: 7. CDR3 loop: CASSEREGLYEQYF. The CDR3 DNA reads TGTGCCAGCTCCGAGCGGGAGGGGCTCTACGAGCAGTACTTC.

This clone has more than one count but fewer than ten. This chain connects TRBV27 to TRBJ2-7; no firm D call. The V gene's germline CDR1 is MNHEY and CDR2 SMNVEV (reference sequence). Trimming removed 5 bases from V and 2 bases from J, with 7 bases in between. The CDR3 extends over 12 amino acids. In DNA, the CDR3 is TGTGCCAGCAGTGCCCCCCCCTACGAGCAGTACTTC. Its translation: CASSAPPYEQYF.

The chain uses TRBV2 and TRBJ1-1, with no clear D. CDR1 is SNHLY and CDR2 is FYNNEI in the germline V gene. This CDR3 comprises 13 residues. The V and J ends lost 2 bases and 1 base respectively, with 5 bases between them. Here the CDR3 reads CASSERQNTEAFF. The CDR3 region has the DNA TGTGCCAGCAGTGAAAGACAGAACACTGAAGCTTTCTTT.